A single sample gave rise to the 11 T cell receptor beta chains below, sequenced in a study of early T cells in non-severe SARS-CoV-2 infection. TCRdb redid the calling of the 5' RACE reads with MiXCR, one entry per CDR3 protein. The sample consists of 40,000 or so distinct CDR3 sequences, 5% to 6% of them appearing once. The sequencing used whole blood, collected at baseline. All receptors come from an adult who was a healthcare worker with PCR-confirmed SARS-CoV-2 infection or an uninfected control (not recorded which).

This clonotype was detected many times. V and J are TRBV20-1 and TRBJ2-7; 8 positions match TRBD1. The CDR3 has 14 amino acids. Germline-derived CDR1 and CDR2 are DFQATT and SNEGSKA (reference sequence). Germline trimming cut 4 bases from V and 2 bases from J; bases unmatched to any gene: 7. The CDR3: CSATTGEYPYEQYF. The CDR3 coding sequence is TGCAGTGCTACGACAGGGGAGTATCCCTACGAGCAGTACTTC.

This clonotype was counted ten times or more. The rearrangement uses TRBV7-3 and TRBJ1-1; no reliable D call. The germline V gene encodes CDR1 SGHTA and CDR2 FQGTGA. This CDR3 is 14 amino acids long. Trimming took off 1 base at V and 4 bases at J, with 10 bases between the two ends. CDR3 sequence: CASSLSQGSTEAFF. The CDR3 DNA sequence: TGTGCCAGCAGCTTAAGTCAAGGGAGCACTGAAGCTTTCTTT. The variable domain in full, completed from reference TRBV7-3 and TRBJ1-1, reads GAGVSQTPSNKVTEKGKYVELRCDPISGHTALYWYRQSLGQGPEFLIYFQGTGAADDSGLPNDRFFAVRPEGSVSTLKIQRTERGDSAVYLCASSLSQGSTEAFFGQGTRLTVV.

This clonotype came up many times. The chain links TRBV19 to TRBJ2-7; tentatively, D is TRBD2 (5 bases). V lost 11 bases and J 3 bases, leaving 17 bases between the germline ends. Germline CDR1 reads LNHDA; CDR2 reads SQIVND (reference sequence). CDR3 length: 13 amino acids. This CDR3 reads CAPVTQGSYEQYV. The DNA of the CDR3 is TGTGCCCCGGTTACACAAGGGAGCTACGAGCAGTACGTC.

This clonotype was detected many times. The chain recombines TRBV18 with TRBJ1-1; TRBD1 might be the D (6 bases). This CDR3 is built from 15 residues. With 5 bases removed from V and 5 bases from J, the gap between germline ends came to 18 bases. The germline gives CDR1 KGHSH, CDR2 LQKENI. The CDR3 coding sequence is TGTGCCAGCTCAGGGTACGGGGGCGCGGGGACTGAAGCTTTCTTT. Translating gives CASSGYGGAGTEAFF.

The sample holds many counts of this clonotype. V is TRBV3-1 and J is TRBJ2-1; D gene unclear. V lost 5 bases, J lost 9 bases, and 14 bases lay in between. From germline, CDR1 is LGHDT and CDR2 YNNKEL (reference sequence). The CDR3 is 13 amino acids. The CDR3 sequence is CASSGHALGEQFF. CDR3 in DNA: TGTGCCAGCAGCGGGCACGCCCTGGGTGAGCAGTTCTTC.

Worth noting for this clonotype: A single base separates this from a much larger clone, so it may be a read error. Because the CDR3 is missing its conserved closing phenylalanine or tryptophan, this is likely a read error. The gene calls are TRBV7-8 and TRBJ2-3, with 8 bases identical to TRBD2. This CDR3 comprises 15 residues. The ends lost 6 bases at V and 0 bases at J; junction bases unmatched: 5. Germline lookup yields CDR1 SGHVS and CDR2 FQNEAQ. This chain's CDR3 is CASSQREISTDTQYY. The CDR3 DNA sequence: TGTGCCAGCAGTCAGCGGGAGATTAGCACAGATACGCAGTATTAT.

In this sample, this clonotype turned up many times. The chain is built from TRBV18 and TRBJ1-2; D unclear. The CDR3 has 14 amino acids. Looked up from germline, CDR1 is KGHSH and CDR2 is LQKENI. V lost 1 base and J 1 base, leaving 7 bases between the germline ends. Written as DNA, the CDR3 is TGTGCCAGCTCACCACGTACGGATAACTATGGCTACACCTTC. Translated: CASSPRTDNYGYTF.

This clonotype was counted many times. Written as DNA, the CDR3 is TGTGCCAGCAGCCAAGAAATGGGACTAGCGGGAGGGACCGGGGAGCTGTTTTTT. Amino acids: CASSQEMGLAGGTGELFF. The gene calls are TRBV3-1 and TRBJ2-2; 16 bases align to TRBD2. The CDR3 runs to 18 residues. The V gene end was trimmed by 0 bases and the J gene end by 5 bases; junction bases not matched to a gene: 3. CDR1 and CDR2 (germline): LGHDT, YNNKEL (reference sequence). The full variable domain, rest sourced from reference TRBV3-1 and TRBJ2-2, is DTAVSQTPKYLVTQMGNDKSIKCEQNLGHDTMYWYKQDSKKFLKIMFSYNNKELIINETVPNRFSPKSPDKAHLNLHINSLELGDSAVYFCASSQEMGLAGGTGELFFGEGSRLTVL.

The chain joins TRBV28 to TRBJ2-7, with 8 bases lining up with TRBD2. The ends lost 7 bases at V and 8 bases at J; junction bases unmatched: 7. CDR3 size: 12 residues. Germline V gives CDR1 MDHEN, CDR2 SYDVKM. The CDR3 region is CASNAGGSKQYF. CDR3 DNA: TGTGCCAGCAACGCGGGGGGCTCCAAGCAGTACTTC.

This clonotype was seen ten or more times. The chain combines TRBV19 with TRBJ2-2, with D possibly TRBD1 on 6 matching bases. Trimming left V 3 bases short and J 6 bases short, with 14 bases between. This CDR3 is 15 amino acids long. Germline V lookup: CDR1 LNHDA, CDR2 SQIVND (reference sequence). The CDR3 loop is CASSISGVRSGELFF. DNA for the CDR3: TGTGCCAGTAGTATCTCAGGGGTCAGGTCCGGGGAGCTGTTTTTT. The variable domain in full, with the rest retrieved from reference TRBV19 and TRBJ2-2, is DGGITQSPKYLFRKEGQNVTLSCEQNLNHDAMYWYRQDPGQGLRLIYYSQIVNDFQKGDIAEGYSVSREKKESFPLTVTSAQKNPTAFYLCASSISGVRSGELFFGEGSRLTVL.

The table lists this clonotype with many counts. V usage is TRBV19 and J usage is TRBJ2-6; no clear D. Germline V gene data show CDR1 as LNHDA and CDR2 as SQIVND (reference sequence). V dropped 7 bases and J dropped 4 bases, with 14 bases sitting between them. The CDR3 is 15 residues long. Here the CDR3 DNA reads TGTGCCAGTAAAGGCGGTCAGGCCGGGGCCAACGTCCTGACTTTC. Its protein product is CASKGGQAGANVLTF.